Listed here are 7 T cell receptor beta chains from one sample, sequenced in a study of blood T cell repertoires in COVID-19. Profiled with immunoSEQ multiplex PCR; TCRdb holds only in-frame clones, not every one. This sample has around 130,000 clones, with almost 85% found just once. Sample: peripheral blood. These receptors came from a human donor in a cohort sampled during active COVID-19.

This chain uses TRBV12-3 or TRBV12-4 with TRBJ1-5, with D possibly TRBD1 on 5 matching bases. V lost 6 bases and J 9 bases, leaving 15 bases between the germline ends. The CDR3 runs to 13 residues. The CDR3 reads CASSLTETRPQHF. The CDR3 DNA reads TGTGCCAGCAGCTTGACAGAGACTCGGCCCCAGCATTTT.

The rearrangement links TRBV19 to TRBJ1-2; D may be TRBD1 (6 bases). The CDR3 covers 13 residues. Germline CDR1 is LNHDA and CDR2 is SQIVND (reference sequence). Trimming took off 8 bases at V and 6 bases at J, with 16 bases between the two ends. In DNA, the CDR3 is TGTGCCAGTCAACAACAGGGAAGGGATGGCTACACCTTC. This gives the protein CASQQQGRDGYTF.

This clone was seen once. This chain joins TRBV3-1 (or the pseudogene TRBV3-2) and TRBJ2-7, with 13 nucleotides matching TRBD2. The CDR3 extends over 15 amino acids. In germline, CDR1 is LGHDT, CDR2 YNNKEL (reference sequence). Germline trimming cut 4 bases from V and 4 bases from J; bases unmatched to any gene: 4. In DNA, the CDR3 is TGTGCCAGCAGCCCGACTAGCGGGGGGTCATACGAGCAGTACTTC. It specifies CASSPTSGGSYEQYF.

The chain employs TRBV28 and TRBJ2-3, with unresolved D. Germline loops: CDR1 MDHEN, CDR2 SYDVKM. The germline V and J ends were trimmed by 6 bases and 0 bases, with 10 bases remaining between them. The CDR3 loop spans 14 amino acids. CDR3 nucleotides: TGTGCCAGCAGCATAGACAAGAGCACAGATACGCAGTATTTT. Translating gives CASSIDKSTDTQYF.

V and J are TRBV25-1 and TRBJ2-5; D is uncertain. V was pared by 8 bases and J by 2 bases, with 12 bases between. CDR3 length equals 13 residues. Germline values: CDR1 MGHDK, CDR2 SYGVNS. CDR3 DNA: TGTGCCAGCTCTGAATTTCGGCAAGAGACCCAGTACTTC. The encoded protein is CASSEFRQETQYF.

V gene TRBV13 combines with J gene TRBJ1-2; D possibly corresponds to TRBD1 (6 bases). CDR3 size: 15 residues. Per the germline V gene, CDR1 is PRHDT and CDR2 is FYEKMQ (reference sequence). With 5 bases removed from V and 2 bases from J, the gap between germline ends came to 15 bases. CDR3 residues: CASSTTGQINYGYTF. The DNA for the CDR3 is TGTGCCAGCAGCACAACAGGACAGATCAACTATGGCTACACCTTC.

The CDR3 region is CASSEGGVPKNIQYF. The CDR3 DNA follows: TGTGCCAGCAGTGAAGGGGGGGTGCCCAAAAACATTCAGTACTTC. The V call is TRBV2, the J call TRBJ2-4; D might be TRBD2 (6 bases). In germline, CDR1 is SNHLY, CDR2 FYNNEI. The CDR3 consists of 15 residues. The ends were cut back, 1 base at V and 2 bases at J, with 9 bases in the middle.